Listed below are T cell receptor beta chains from one sample, sequenced in a study of blood T cells in healthy people across ages. TCRdb recomputed calls from the 5' RACE reads with MiXCR, one row per CDR3 protein. In the table there are some 900,000 distinct CDR3 sequences, roughly 52% of which are singletons. Sequences were obtained from blood. Receptors originate from a man aged 30-40 years in good health. The CDR3 runs from the conserved cysteine through the conserved F or W. A D gene is named only where the DNA matches it firmly. The listing skips clone size in some rows; elsewhere it reads once, few, many or a size class.

v_call	clone_size	d_call	j_call	cdr3_nt	cdr3_aa
TRBV6-4	many	.	TRBJ1-2	TGTGCCAGCAGTGACACCAACTCAGGGGTAGGCTACACCTTC	CASSDTNSGVGYTF
TRBV5-1	.	.	TRBJ2-5	TGCGCCAGCAGCTTGGGGTTAGGGGATCAAGAGACCCAGTACTTC	CASSLGLGDQETQYF
TRBV20-1	once	.	TRBJ1-1	TGCAGTGCTAAGGTGGGGGTGGCTGAAGCTTTCTTT	CSAKVGVAEAFF
TRBV7-9	few	TRBD1	TRBJ1-1	TGTGCCAGCAGCTTCCCGACAGGGACGTTCGCTGAAGCTTTCTTT	CASSFPTGTFAEAFF
TRBV3-1	.	.	TRBJ2-1	TGTGCCAGCAGCTATGTCCAGCGGTATTACAATGAGCAGTTCTTC	CASSYVQRYYNEQFF
TRBV28	.	.	TRBJ1-2	TGTGCCAGCAGCCCGGGACGAGGTCGCTATGGCTACACCTTC	CASSPGRGRYGYTF
TRBV5-1	.	.	TRBJ1-1	TGCGCCAGCAGCTTGGGGTTCGGCGAAGGGACTGAAGCTTTCTTT	CASSLGFGEGTEAFF
TRBV6-2/TRBV6-3	.	.	TRBJ1-6	TGTGCCAGCAGTTACGGGGCCAGCCCGGGACCCCTCCACTTT	CASSYGASPGPLHF
TRBV20-1	few	.	TRBJ1-2	TGCAGTGCGAACGACGGAACCTCCTATGGCTACACCTTC	CSANDGTSYGYTF
TRBV2	.	.	TRBJ1-5	TGTGCCAGCAGAACGACAGGCTATAGCAATCAGCCCCAGCATTTT	CASRTTGYSNQPQHF
TRBV7-2	few	TRBD2	TRBJ2-1	TGTGCCAGCAGCTCCATAGCGGGGGGGGTCAATGAGCAGTTCTTC	CASSSIAGGVNEQFF